These 23 T cell receptor beta chains came from one sample sequenced in a study of T cell responses to AZD1222 COVID-19 vaccine. The table came from immunoSEQ multiplex PCR; TCRdb's copy has only in-frame clones and leaves some out. The repertoire holds fewer than 150,000 clones, with 80% to 90% as singletons. Sample: peripheral blood, taken on day 0 of AZD1222 vaccination. Receptors were obtained from an adult in good health.

The chain couples TRBV19 to TRBJ2-4, with a possible D match to TRBD1 (7 bases). Germline CDR1 is LNHDA and CDR2 is SQIVND (reference sequence). V lost 3 bases and J lost 0, with 15 bases in between. CDR3 length equals 17 residues. This CDR3 is CASSMGRDRVAKNIQYF. The CDR3 DNA sequence: TGTGCCAGTAGTATGGGGCGGGACAGAGTAGCCAAAAACATTCAGTACTTC.

This chain joins TRBV7-9 and TRBJ2-1; the D is unclear. The CDR3 is made up of 12 amino acids. Looked up from germline, CDR1 is SEHNR and CDR2 is FQNEAQ (reference sequence). Trimming shortened V by 1 base and J by 8 bases, and 6 bases separated the two germline ends. CDR3 coding DNA: TGTGCCAGCAGCTTAGTGGCAGATGAGCAGTTCTTC. This sequence encodes CASSLVADEQFF.

The CDR3 protein is CASSTGSRNYGYTF. DNA for the CDR3: TGTGCCAGCAGTACCGGGTCTAGAAACTATGGCTACACCTTC. The gene calls are TRBV28 and TRBJ1-2; no reliable D call. Germline V gives CDR1 MDHEN, CDR2 SYDVKM. The V gene lost 5 bases and the J gene lost 2 bases, with 12 bases spanning the gap. CDR3 length equals 14 residues.

The gene calls are TRBV4-1 and TRBJ2-7; 7 positions agree with TRBD1. The CDR3 has 14 residues. CDR1 is MGHRA, CDR2 YSYEKL, per germline. Losses at the gene ends were 6 bases for V and 2 bases for J; bases not matched to a gene: 7. The DNA of the CDR3 is TGCGCCAGCAGTACGCCGGGACAGACCTACGAGCAGTACTTC. It codes for CASSTPGQTYEQYF.

The table lists this clone with a count of one. This chain uses TRBV6-5 with TRBJ2-1, with TRBD2 identical over 11 bases. The CDR3 spans 15 residues. Germline trimming cut 6 bases from V and 3 bases from J; bases unmatched to any gene: 4. The germline CDR1 and CDR2 sequences are MNHEY and SVGAGI. CDR3 amino acids: CASRDGTSGYNEQFF. The DNA for the CDR3 is TGTGCCAGCAGGGACGGGACTAGCGGCTACAATGAGCAGTTCTTC.

The gene calls are TRBV19 and TRBJ2-7; D unresolved. The CDR3 sequence is 14 residues long. Per the germline V gene, CDR1 is LNHDA and CDR2 is SQIVND (reference sequence). Trimming shortened V by 3 bases and J by 1 base, and 10 bases separated the two germline ends. The CDR3, as DNA: TGTGCCAGTAGTATTGCAGCCAGATCCTACGAGCAGTACTTC. Translation gives CASSIAARSYEQYF.

This chain connects TRBV5-4 to TRBJ1-1; tentatively, D is TRBD1 (5 bases). V was trimmed by 4 bases and J by 1 base, leaving 17 bases between them. The CDR3 has 16 amino acids. Germline loops: CDR1 SGHNT, CDR2 YYREEE (reference sequence). The CDR3 here is CASSRGGSWRNTEAFF. CDR3 sequence (DNA): TGTGCCAGCAGCCGCGGGGGGTCGTGGCGGAACACTGAAGCTTTCTTT.

This chain joins TRBV3-1 (or the pseudogene TRBV3-2) and TRBJ2-7; possibly TRBD2 for D (5 bases). The CDR3 extends over 16 amino acids. Trimming took off 3 bases at V and 2 bases at J, with 17 bases between the two ends. Germline CDR1 reads LGHDT; CDR2 reads YNNKEL (reference sequence). CDR3 residues: CASSHPAGVWTYEQYF. The CDR3 DNA reads as TGTGCCAGCAGCCACCCAGCCGGGGTTTGGACCTACGAGCAGTACTTC.

This clone was counted a single time. The V call is TRBV6-5, the J call TRBJ2-5; possible D gene TRBD2, 5 bases. The CDR3 is made up of 13 amino acids. The V end was cut by 8 bases, the J end by 6 bases, with 16 bases between. The germline gives CDR1 MNHEY, CDR2 SVGAGI. In DNA form, the CDR3 reads TGTGCCAGCCGAGGGCCATCAGAAAAGACCCAGTACTTC. Residues: CASRGPSEKTQYF.

This clone was observed a single time. V and J are TRBV18 and TRBJ1-6; TRBD1 matches at 11 bases. The germline V gene encodes CDR1 KGHSH and CDR2 LQKENI. V was pared by 6 bases and J by 10 bases, with 14 bases of the junction left unmatched. This CDR3 is 17 amino acids long. Written as DNA, the CDR3 is TGTGCCAGCTCTCCGGGCCCGGACAGGGGGCTTGGATCACCCCTCCACTTT. Residues: CASSPGPDRGLGSPLHF.

The chain is built from TRBV19 and TRBJ2-1; TRBD2 agrees at 8 bases. V trimming: 3 bases; J trimming: 5 bases; junction bases outside the gene matches: 9. CDR1 is LNHDA and CDR2 is SQIVND in the germline V gene (reference sequence). The CDR3 is 16 amino acids. The CDR3 protein is CASSMDGGGPNNEQFF. The CDR3 DNA is TGTGCCAGTAGTATGGATGGCGGGGGGCCCAACAATGAGCAGTTCTTC.

This CDR3 is CASSRPRGRDWADTQYF. The DNA of the CDR3 is TGTGCCAGCAGCCGCCCGAGGGGCAGGGACTGGGCAGATACGCAGTATTTT. The chain joins TRBV27 to TRBJ2-3, with a tentative D call TRBD2 (6 bases). Germline V gene sequence: CDR1 MNHEY, CDR2 SMNVEV (reference sequence). Trimming removed 6 bases at V and 4 bases at J, with 23 bases between. The CDR3 is 17 residues long.

In this sample, this clone turned up once. V gene TRBV28 combines with J gene TRBJ2-3; D gene ambiguous. CDR3 length: 14 amino acids. The germline gives CDR1 MDHEN, CDR2 SYDVKM. V lost 7 bases to trimming and J lost 2 bases, with 13 bases between them. The CDR3 is CASTPGLSTDTQYF. For the CDR3, the DNA is TGTGCCAGCACCCCTGGGCTTTCCACAGATACGCAGTATTTT.

J is TRBJ2-2 and V is TRBV28, with D possibly TRBD1 on 5 matching bases. Trimming stripped 3 bases from V and 0 bases from J, with 14 bases between. Germline V lookup: CDR1 MDHEN, CDR2 SYDVKM. The CDR3 length is 17 residues. The CDR3 is CASSFSTDSSNTGELFF. CDR3 bases: TGTGCCAGCAGTTTCTCTACCGACAGTTCGAACACCGGGGAGCTGTTTTTT.

The gene calls are TRBV7-9 and TRBJ2-7; 11 positions agree with TRBD2. J gave up 4 bases and V 5 bases, and 4 bases lay outside the gene matches. Germline assignment: CDR1 SEHNR and CDR2 FQNEAQ (reference sequence). This CDR3 is 14 amino acids long. CDR3 DNA: TGTGCCAGCAGCATTGGACTAGCGGGTTACGAGCAGTACTTC. This translates into CASSIGLAGYEQYF.

This rearrangement joins TRBV7-2 to TRBJ2-1; D might be TRBD2 (6 bases). Germline loops: CDR1 SGHTA, CDR2 FQGNSA. This CDR3 has 18 amino acids. Trimming left V 6 bases short and J 7 bases short, with 28 bases between. CDR3 region: CASRQAPPGLAHGNEQFF. DNA of the CDR3: TGTGCCAGCAGACAGGCTCCTCCGGGACTCGCACATGGTAATGAGCAGTTCTTC.

The rearrangement uses TRBV27 and TRBJ2-2; D gene uncertain. The V gene lost 4 bases and the J gene lost 6 bases, with 6 bases spanning the gap. CDR1 and CDR2 from the germline V gene are MNHEY and SMNVEV (reference sequence). The CDR3 contains 12 residues. CDR3 DNA: TGTGCCAGCAGTTCCCTCGCCGGGGAGCTGTTTTTT. It is translated as CASSSLAGELFF.

This chain joins TRBV4-1 and TRBJ2-3; 11 positions match TRBD1. The CDR3 has 15 residues. The V gene's germline CDR1 is MGHRA and CDR2 YSYEKL. Trimming removed 1 base from V and 4 bases from J; junction bases left unmatched: 1. The CDR3 region is CASSQGDRGADTQYF. The CDR3 DNA reads as TGCGCCAGCAGCCAAGGGGACAGGGGGGCAGATACGCAGTATTTT.

This chain joins TRBV19 and TRBJ1-2; 7 bases align to TRBD1. Germline V gene sequence: CDR1 LNHDA, CDR2 SQIVND (reference sequence). V shed 0 bases, J shed 8 bases, and the junction held 9 bases outside the gene matches. The CDR3 spans 15 residues. This CDR3 reads CASSIDRQGLGGYTF. The CDR3 region has the DNA TGTGCCAGTAGTATAGACAGACAGGGCCTCGGGGGCTACACCTTC. Complete variable domain (other parts from reference TRBV19 and TRBJ1-2): DGGITQSPKYLFRKEGQNVTLSCEQNLNHDAMYWYRQDPGQGLRLIYYSQIVNDFQKGDIAEGYSVSREKKESFPLTVTSAQKNPTAFYLCASSIDRQGLGGYTFGSGTRLTVV.

The V and J genes are TRBV19 and TRBJ1-1; perhaps TRBD1 as D (5 bases). This CDR3 region has 13 residues. Trimming left V 6 bases short and J 2 bases short, with 10 bases between. The V gene's germline CDR1 is LNHDA and CDR2 SQIVND (reference sequence). CDR3 amino acids: CASSQGGNTEAFF. The CDR3, as DNA: TGTGCCAGTAGCCAGGGCGGTAACACTGAAGCTTTCTTT.

V gene TRBV12-5 combines with J gene TRBJ2-3; D may be TRBD1 (6 bases). Per the germline V gene, CDR1 is LGHNT and CDR2 is FRNRAP. The CDR3 extends over 13 amino acids. With 2 bases removed from V and 4 bases from J, the gap between germline ends came to 7 bases. CDR3 in DNA: TGTGCTAGTGGTTTGAAGGGGGCAGATACGCAGTATTTT. This translates into CASGLKGADTQYF.

DNA for the CDR3: TGTGCCAGCTCACCATTGGTTAATCAGCCCCAGCATTTT. Translation: CASSPLVNQPQHF. This chain connects TRBV18 to TRBJ1-5, with D unclear. Germline CDR1 KGHSH, CDR2 LQKENI. This CDR3 is 13 amino acids long. Trimming pared 2 bases from V and 4 bases from J, leaving 6 bases between. Full variable domain (rest looked up from reference TRBV18 and TRBJ1-5): NAGVMQNPRHLVRRRGQEARLRCSPMKGHSHVYWYRQLPEEGLKFMVYLQKENIIDESGMPKERFSAEFPKEGPSILRIQQVVRGDSAAYFCASSPLVNQPQHFGDGTRLSIL.

This chain links TRBV28 with TRBJ2-1, with 7 bases fitting TRBD1. The V segment lost 5 bases and the J segment 12 bases; nucleotides outside the gene matches: 19. In germline, CDR1 is MDHEN, CDR2 SYDVKM. The CDR3 consists of 16 residues. As DNA, the CDR3 is TGTGCCAGCAGTCCAGGGGACAGTTCGACGTACTCTGTGCAGTTCTTC. It is translated as CASSPGDSSTYSVQFF.